This T cell receptor beta chain was sequenced during a study of blood T cell repertoires in COVID-19. At the level of the study: Samples came from the United States, Italy and Spain, spanning acute and convalescent COVID-19. From T cells, B-cell-depleted T cells, or PBMCs came the material, which was cDNA or gDNA.

This CDR3 is built from 16 residues. Germline lookup yields CDR1 MNHNS and CDR2 SASEGT. V lost 2 bases to trimming and J lost 0 bases; unmatched junction nucleotides: 1. In the original processing: The authors estimated nucleated cell counts from reference gene primer amplification. Repertoires were generated with immunoSEQ multiplex PCR, while TCRdb's copy carries only in-frame clones and drops some. The DNA gave D and trimming, while V, J and clone size come from that table. The profile shows a few hundred thousand clones, 70% to 90% of them singletons. This clone is a singleton in its sample. V usage is TRBV6-1 and J usage is TRBJ2-6; 7 bases fit TRBD2. Input material: peripheral blood. This TCR was sampled from a woman in her twenties or thirties with active or convalescent COVID-19. The CDR3: CASSETGGSGANVLTF. For the CDR3, the DNA is TGTGCCAGCAGTGAAACGGGGGGCTCTGGGGCCAACGTCCTGACTTTC.